These T cell receptor beta chains were read from a single sample in a study of T cell repertoires in cytomegalovirus infection. TCRdb redid the calling of the reads with MiXCR, one entry per CDR3 protein. The data contain approximately 300,000 distinct CDR3 sequences, 25% to 30% of them singletons. No antigens are known for them. The specimen comprised cultured PBMCs, sampled from culture after CMV antigen stimulation. The receptors were sampled from a human donor in good health (CMV status not recorded). Some clones in this sample may be carry-over from other donors' samples. The CDR3 runs from the conserved cysteine through the conserved F or W. A D gene is named only where the DNA matches it firmly. Expanded clones are given a class, and other clones once, few, many or no size at all.

cdr3_length: 19
d_call: TRBD2
clone_size: .
v_call: TRBV25-1
j_call: TRBJ2-7
cdr3_aa: CASSDPTYTSGTPSYEQYF
cdr3_nt: TGTGCCAGCAGTGATCCCACCTATACTAGCGGGACCCCATCCTACGAGCAGTACTTC

cdr3_length: 17
d_call: TRBD1
clone_size: .
v_call: TRBV7-9
j_call: TRBJ2-3
cdr3_aa: CASSSPGQSYGTDTQYF
cdr3_nt: TGTGCCAGCAGCTCCCCGGGACAGAGCTATGGCACAGATACGCAGTATTTT

cdr3_length: 14
d_call: .
clone_size: .
v_call: TRBV19
j_call: TRBJ2-7
cdr3_aa: CASSLATRDYEQYF
cdr3_nt: TGTGCCAGTAGTCTTGCCACCAGGGACTACGAGCAGTACTTC

cdr3_length: 17
d_call: TRBD2
clone_size: .
v_call: TRBV6-1
j_call: TRBJ2-1
cdr3_aa: CASSEALLAGGYNEQFF
cdr3_nt: TGTGCCAGCAGTGAAGCGCTTCTCGCGGGGGGGTACAATGAGCAGTTCTTC

cdr3_length: 18
d_call: .
clone_size: .
v_call: TRBV7-8
j_call: TRBJ2-1
cdr3_aa: CASSLVRRRPSSYNEQFF
cdr3_nt: TGTGCCAGCAGCTTAGTTAGGCGGCGTCCGAGCTCCTACAATGAGCAGTTCTTC

cdr3_length: 14
d_call: .
clone_size: .
v_call: TRBV4-1
j_call: TRBJ1-6
cdr3_aa: CASSQTPYNSPLHF
cdr3_nt: TGCGCCAGCAGCCAGACACCATATAATTCACCCCTCCACTTT

cdr3_length: 17
d_call: TRBD2
clone_size: .
v_call: TRBV20-1
j_call: TRBJ2-3
cdr3_aa: CSARLLGTSGGWDTQYF
cdr3_nt: TGCAGTGCTAGGCTTCTTGGGACTAGCGGGGGGTGGGATACGCAGTATTTT

cdr3_length: 14
d_call: TRBD1
clone_size: few
v_call: TRBV19
j_call: TRBJ1-6
cdr3_aa: CASSGQGLRSPLHF
cdr3_nt: TGTGCCAGTAGTGGACAGGGTCTCAGGTCACCCCTCCACTTT

cdr3_length: 14
d_call: .
clone_size: .
v_call: TRBV4-2
j_call: TRBJ2-5
cdr3_aa: CASSQEGVEETQYF
cdr3_nt: TGTGCCAGCAGCCAAGAGGGCGTGGAAGAGACCCAGTACTTC

cdr3_length: 14
d_call: .
clone_size: .
v_call: TRBV27
j_call: TRBJ1-2
cdr3_aa: CASSTGRFNYGYTF
cdr3_nt: TGTGCCAGCAGTACGGGACGGTTTAACTATGGCTACACCTTC

cdr3_length: 14
d_call: TRBD2
clone_size: .
v_call: TRBV6-1
j_call: TRBJ2-2
cdr3_aa: CASWRLADTGELFF
cdr3_nt: TGTGCCAGCTGGAGGCTAGCGGACACCGGGGAGCTGTTTTTT

cdr3_length: 13
d_call: .
clone_size: many
v_call: TRBV2
j_call: TRBJ1-2
cdr3_aa: CASSAGIDYGYTF
cdr3_nt: TGTGCCAGCAGCGCAGGGATAGACTATGGCTACACCTTC

cdr3_length: 14
d_call: TRBD2
clone_size: .
v_call: TRBV27
j_call: TRBJ2-7
cdr3_aa: CASSLGLMPYEQYF
cdr3_nt: TGTGCCAGCAGTTTGGGACTAATGCCCTACGAGCAGTACTTC

cdr3_length: 14
d_call: .
clone_size: .
v_call: TRBV5-1
j_call: TRBJ1-4
cdr3_aa: CASKLDSQNEKLFF
cdr3_nt: TGCGCCAGCAAGCTGGACAGTCAAAATGAAAAACTGTTTTTT

cdr3_length: 18
d_call: TRBD2
clone_size: few
v_call: TRBV6-4
j_call: TRBJ2-1
cdr3_aa: CASSDSSGTIWGYNEQFF
cdr3_nt: TGTGCCAGCAGTGACTCTAGCGGGACAATCTGGGGCTACAATGAGCAGTTCTTC

cdr3_length: 12
d_call: .
clone_size: .
v_call: TRBV2
j_call: TRBJ1-6
cdr3_aa: CATTMANSPLHF
cdr3_nt: TGTGCCACCACCATGGCGAATTCACCCCTCCACTTT

cdr3_length: 12
d_call: .
clone_size: few
v_call: TRBV29-1
j_call: TRBJ2-1
cdr3_aa: CSVVKLVDEQFF
cdr3_nt: TGCAGCGTTGTGAAGCTAGTCGATGAGCAGTTCTTC

cdr3_length: 13
d_call: .
clone_size: .
v_call: TRBV4-1
j_call: TRBJ2-1
cdr3_aa: CASSPRGRATQFF
cdr3_nt: TGCGCCAGCAGCCCCCGGGGCAGGGCCACTCAGTTCTTC

cdr3_length: 16
d_call: TRBD2
clone_size: .
v_call: TRBV3-1
j_call: TRBJ2-1
cdr3_aa: CASSPRLAGGDNEQFF
cdr3_nt: TGTGCCAGCAGCCCTCGACTAGCGGGAGGGGACAATGAGCAGTTCTTC

cdr3_length: 19
d_call: TRBD1
clone_size: few
v_call: TRBV7-2
j_call: TRBJ2-3
cdr3_aa: CASSLKGPLGGSSTDTQYF
cdr3_nt: TGTGCCAGCAGCTTAAAAGGCCCCCTAGGGGGCTCTAGCACAGATACGCAGTATTTT

cdr3_length: 11
d_call: .
clone_size: few
v_call: TRBV7-8
j_call: TRBJ1-2
cdr3_aa: CASGTSYGYTF
cdr3_nt: TGTGCCAGCGGCACGTCCTATGGCTACACCTTC

cdr3_length: 14
d_call: .
clone_size: many
v_call: TRBV7-2
j_call: TRBJ2-3
cdr3_aa: CASSLAGEIDTQYF
cdr3_nt: TGTGCCAGCAGCTTAGCGGGAGAAATAGATACGCAGTATTTT

cdr3_length: 13
d_call: TRBD1
clone_size: few
v_call: TRBV20-1
j_call: TRBJ1-5
cdr3_aa: CSGRQGGNQPQHF
cdr3_nt: TGCAGTGGCCGACAGGGGGGGAATCAGCCCCAGCATTTT

cdr3_length: 14
d_call: .
clone_size: .
v_call: TRBV7-9
j_call: TRBJ1-3
cdr3_aa: CASNRDTAGNTIYF
cdr3_nt: TGTGCCAGCAACAGGGACACCGCTGGAAACACCATATATTTT

cdr3_length: 15
d_call: .
clone_size: .
v_call: TRBV11-2
j_call: TRBJ1-1
cdr3_aa: CASSPLRGMNTEAFF
cdr3_nt: TGTGCCAGCAGCCCGTTGAGGGGGATGAACACTGAAGCTTTCTTT

cdr3_length: 15
d_call: TRBD1
clone_size: .
v_call: TRBV7-8
j_call: TRBJ1-1
cdr3_aa: CASSLVGDRPFDAFF
cdr3_nt: TGTGCCAGCAGCTTAGTCGGGGACAGACCTTTCGATGCTTTCTTT

cdr3_length: 12
d_call: .
clone_size: few
v_call: TRBV28
j_call: TRBJ1-2
cdr3_aa: CASNLKGYGYTF
cdr3_nt: TGTGCCAGCAACCTAAAGGGGTATGGCTACACCTTC

cdr3_length: 14
d_call: .
clone_size: .
v_call: TRBV2
j_call: TRBJ1-5
cdr3_aa: CASSEVNPNQPQHF
cdr3_nt: TGTGCCAGCAGTGAAGTGAACCCTAATCAGCCCCAGCATTTT

cdr3_length: 14
d_call: .
clone_size: few
v_call: TRBV12-3/TRBV12-4
j_call: TRBJ1-4
cdr3_aa: CASSFEGNNEKLFF
cdr3_nt: TGTGCCAGCAGTTTTGAGGGGAATAATGAAAAACTGTTTTTT

cdr3_length: 16
d_call: TRBD2
clone_size: .
v_call: TRBV19
j_call: TRBJ2-1
cdr3_aa: CASSMRTSGRENEQFF
cdr3_nt: TGTGCCAGTAGTATGAGGACTAGCGGGAGGGAAAATGAGCAGTTCTTC

cdr3_length: 15
d_call: .
clone_size: few
v_call: TRBV4-3
j_call: TRBJ2-2
cdr3_aa: CASSQGRSQTPKLFF
cdr3_nt: TGCGCCAGCAGCCAAGGGAGATCGCAGACTCCTAAGCTGTTTTTT

cdr3_length: 15
d_call: TRBD2
clone_size: few
v_call: TRBV7-6
j_call: TRBJ2-5
cdr3_aa: CASSLGPSGIETQYF
cdr3_nt: TGTGCCAGCAGCTTAGGACCTAGCGGGATTGAGACCCAGTACTTC

cdr3_length: 14
d_call: TRBD1
clone_size: few
v_call: TRBV6-1
j_call: TRBJ2-7
cdr3_aa: CASSRRDRGYEQYF
cdr3_nt: TGTGCCAGCAGTCGCCGGGACAGGGGGTACGAGCAGTACTTC

cdr3_length: 12
d_call: .
clone_size: few
v_call: TRBV7-6
j_call: TRBJ2-1
cdr3_aa: CASSPVYNEQFF
cdr3_nt: TGTGCCAGCAGCCCGGTCTACAATGAGCAGTTCTTC

cdr3_length: 12
d_call: .
clone_size: few
v_call: TRBV6-1
j_call: TRBJ2-4
cdr3_aa: CASSELGAGMYF
cdr3_nt: TGTGCCAGCAGTGAACTAGGTGCAGGGATGTACTTC

cdr3_length: 13
d_call: .
clone_size: .
v_call: TRBV7-9
j_call: TRBJ1-6
cdr3_aa: CASSLGTGPNLHF
cdr3_nt: TGTGCCAGCAGCTTAGGAACGGGTCCAAACCTCCACTTT

cdr3_length: 20
d_call: .
clone_size: .
v_call: TRBV18
j_call: TRBJ1-3
cdr3_aa: CASSPTPGEILRGDGNTIYF
cdr3_nt: TGTGCCAGCTCACCAACCCCGGGGGAGATTCTCCGGGGGGACGGAAACACCATATATTTT

cdr3_length: 14
d_call: .
clone_size: few
v_call: TRBV6-1
j_call: TRBJ1-4
cdr3_aa: CASSRSRANEKLFF
cdr3_nt: TGTGCCAGCAGTAGGAGTAGGGCTAATGAAAAACTGTTTTTT

cdr3_length: 12
d_call: .
clone_size: many
v_call: TRBV7-2
j_call: TRBJ2-7
cdr3_aa: CASSLGGVGQYF
cdr3_nt: TGTGCCAGCAGCTTAGGGGGGGTCGGGCAGTACTTC

cdr3_length: 16
d_call: .
clone_size: few
v_call: TRBV7-2
j_call: TRBJ2-1
cdr3_aa: CASSSRGGGTYNEQFF
cdr3_nt: TGTGCCAGCAGCTCTCGAGGGGGCGGGACGTACAATGAGCAGTTCTTC

cdr3_length: 13
d_call: .
clone_size: few
v_call: TRBV7-9
j_call: TRBJ1-2
cdr3_aa: CASSALGSYGYTF
cdr3_nt: TGTGCCAGCAGCGCCCTAGGCAGCTATGGCTACACCTTC

cdr3_length: 14
d_call: .
clone_size: .
v_call: TRBV6-1
j_call: TRBJ2-1
cdr3_aa: CATLLGAGYNEQFF
cdr3_nt: TGTGCCACCCTCCTTGGGGCCGGATACAATGAGCAGTTCTTC

cdr3_length: 16
d_call: TRBD2
clone_size: .
v_call: TRBV11-2
j_call: TRBJ2-1
cdr3_aa: CASSSTSGFSYNEQFF
cdr3_nt: TGTGCCAGCAGCTCCACTAGCGGGTTCTCCTACAATGAGCAGTTCTTC

cdr3_length: 14
d_call: .
clone_size: medium-sized
v_call: TRBV7-6
j_call: TRBJ2-7
cdr3_aa: CASSPWEGAYEQYF
cdr3_nt: TGTGCCAGCAGCCCTTGGGAGGGGGCATACGAGCAGTACTTC

cdr3_length: 15
d_call: .
clone_size: .
v_call: TRBV7-8
j_call: TRBJ2-2
cdr3_aa: CASSVGTALAGELFF
cdr3_nt: TGTGCCAGCAGCGTCGGGACCGCCCTGGCCGGGGAGCTGTTTTTT

cdr3_length: 16
d_call: .
clone_size: few
v_call: TRBV28
j_call: TRBJ1-3
cdr3_aa: CASSLIRQGSSNTIYF
cdr3_nt: TGTGCCAGCAGTTTGATTAGGCAGGGATCGTCAAACACCATATATTTT

cdr3_length: 17
d_call: .
clone_size: few
v_call: TRBV12-3/TRBV12-4
j_call: TRBJ1-1
cdr3_aa: CASTGGVEIPLNTEAFF
cdr3_nt: TGTGCCAGCACCGGAGGGGTGGAGATTCCGTTGAACACTGAAGCTTTCTTT

cdr3_length: 16
d_call: .
clone_size: few
v_call: TRBV19
j_call: TRBJ1-1
cdr3_aa: CASSALEGLRNTEAFF
cdr3_nt: TGTGCCAGTAGTGCGTTAGAAGGACTCCGGAACACTGAAGCTTTCTTT

cdr3_length: 12
d_call: .
clone_size: few
v_call: TRBV29-1
j_call: TRBJ2-3
cdr3_aa: CSVEGVPDTQYF
cdr3_nt: TGCAGCGTTGAAGGGGTCCCAGATACGCAGTATTTT

cdr3_length: 15
d_call: TRBD2
clone_size: .
v_call: TRBV5-1
j_call: TRBJ2-3
cdr3_aa: CASSLNGRYTDTQYF
cdr3_nt: TGCGCCAGCAGCTTGAACGGGAGGTACACAGATACGCAGTATTTT